These T cell receptor beta chains were read from a single sample in a study of blood T cell repertoires in COVID-19. Generated by immunoSEQ multiplex PCR, the TCRdb table keeps only in-frame clones and is missing some. Of some 120,000 clones detected, approximately 83% appear once; the ten largest clones hold 27%. The specimen sequenced was peripheral blood. The receptor set was obtained from a woman of 80 years or more with acute or convalescent COVID-19. The CDR3 runs from the conserved cysteine through the conserved F or W. The D gene is left open where the match is weak. Clone size is not always given. Where it is, it says once, few, many or a class for expanded clones.

j_gene: TRBJ1-6
abundance: NA
d_gene: NA
v_gene: TRBV3-1/TRBV3-2
CDR3aa: CASSQGGSYNSPLHF
CDR3nt: TGTGCCAGCAGCCAAGGAGGCTCCTATAATTCACCCCTCCACTTT

j_gene: TRBJ1-4
abundance: NA
d_gene: TRBD1
v_gene: TRBV15
CDR3aa: CATSRTPGQGGEKLFF
CDR3nt: TGTGCCACCAGCAGAACACCGGGACAGGGGGGTGAAAAACTGTTTTTT

j_gene: TRBJ2-5
abundance: NA
d_gene: TRBD1
v_gene: TRBV2
CDR3aa: CASSASGQAREETQYF
CDR3nt: TGTGCCAGCAGTGCCTCCGGACAGGCGAGGGAGGAGACCCAGTACTTC

j_gene: TRBJ1-1
abundance: NA
d_gene: NA
v_gene: TRBV7-2
CDR3aa: CASSLAANTEAFF
CDR3nt: TGTGCCAGCAGCTTAGCAGCGAACACTGAAGCTTTCTTT

j_gene: TRBJ2-3
abundance: NA
d_gene: NA
v_gene: TRBV5-8
CDR3aa: CASSLGAASTDTQYF
CDR3nt: TGTGCCAGCAGCTTGGGCGCGGCTAGCACAGATACGCAGTATTTT

j_gene: TRBJ1-2
abundance: NA
d_gene: TRBD1
v_gene: TRBV9
CDR3aa: CASNMGQGDYGYTF
CDR3nt: TGTGCCAGCAATATGGGACAGGGGGACTATGGCTACACCTTC

j_gene: TRBJ2-4
abundance: NA
d_gene: NA
v_gene: TRBV28
CDR3aa: CASSATGMTKNIQYF
CDR3nt: TGTGCCAGCAGTGCAACAGGGATGACCAAAAACATTCAGTACTTC

j_gene: TRBJ1-3
abundance: NA
d_gene: TRBD1
v_gene: TRBV2
CDR3aa: CASRHDRESGNTIYF
CDR3nt: TGTGCCAGCAGGCATGACAGGGAGTCTGGAAACACCATATATTTT

j_gene: TRBJ1-4
abundance: NA
d_gene: TRBD1
v_gene: TRBV28
CDR3aa: CASRGTDATNEKLFF
CDR3nt: TGTGCCAGCAGAGGGACAGACGCAACTAATGAAAAACTGTTTTTT

j_gene: TRBJ2-4
abundance: NA
d_gene: NA
v_gene: TRBV18
CDR3aa: CASSPKDNLAKNIQYF
CDR3nt: TGTGCCAGCTCACCGAAGGACAACCTAGCCAAAAACATTCAGTACTTC

j_gene: TRBJ1-5
abundance: NA
d_gene: NA
v_gene: TRBV6-1
CDR3aa: CASTHSNQPQHF
CDR3nt: TGTGCCAGCACACATAGCAATCAGCCCCAGCATTTT

j_gene: TRBJ1-2
abundance: NA
d_gene: TRBD1
v_gene: TRBV10-3
CDR3aa: CAISRQGAPNYGYTF
CDR3nt: TGTGCCATCAGTCGACAGGGGGCCCCTAACTATGGCTACACCTTC

j_gene: TRBJ2-1
abundance: few
d_gene: NA
v_gene: TRBV10-3
CDR3aa: CAISDYRNEQFF
CDR3nt: TGTGCCATCAGTGACTACAGAAATGAGCAGTTCTTC

j_gene: TRBJ1-2
abundance: NA
d_gene: TRBD1
v_gene: TRBV5-1
CDR3aa: CASRTPTGGANYGYTF
CDR3nt: TGCGCCAGCAGGACACCGACAGGGGGGGCTAACTATGGCTACACCTTC

j_gene: TRBJ1-2
abundance: once
d_gene: NA
v_gene: TRBV28
CDR3aa: CASWERPGGYTF
CDR3nt: TGTGCCAGTTGGGAACGGCCGGGAGGCTACACCTTC

j_gene: TRBJ2-1
abundance: NA
d_gene: TRBD1
v_gene: TRBV19
CDR3aa: CASSIRGNEQFF
CDR3nt: TGTGCCAGTAGTATCAGGGGGAATGAGCAGTTCTTC

j_gene: TRBJ1-3
abundance: NA
d_gene: TRBD1
v_gene: TRBV4-1
CDR3aa: CASSGTGAGNTIYF
CDR3nt: TGCGCCAGCAGCGGAACAGGGGCTGGAAACACCATATATTTT

j_gene: TRBJ2-5
abundance: NA
d_gene: TRBD1
v_gene: TRBV6-5
CDR3aa: CAARQGETQYF
CDR3nt: TGTGCCGCTCGACAGGGCGAGACCCAGTACTTC

j_gene: TRBJ2-7
abundance: NA
d_gene: NA
v_gene: TRBV6-5
CDR3aa: CASRYYEQYF
CDR3nt: TGTGCCAGCAGATATTACGAGCAGTACTTC

j_gene: TRBJ1-2
abundance: NA
d_gene: TRBD1
v_gene: TRBV4-3
CDR3aa: CASSQDGGGTNYGYTF
CDR3nt: TGCGCCAGCAGCCAAGATGGAGGGGGCACTAACTATGGCTACACCTTC

j_gene: TRBJ2-3
abundance: NA
d_gene: NA
v_gene: TRBV4-1
CDR3aa: CASSPGGSDTDTQYF
CDR3nt: TGCGCCAGCAGCCCTGGCGGATCCGACACAGATACGCAGTATTTT

j_gene: TRBJ2-3
abundance: NA
d_gene: NA
v_gene: TRBV6-2/TRBV6-3
CDR3aa: CASSYVRDTQYF
CDR3nt: TGTGCCAGCAGTTACGTGAGAGATACGCAGTATTTT

j_gene: TRBJ1-2
abundance: NA
d_gene: TRBD1
v_gene: TRBV7-2
CDR3aa: CASSLGAGGLGGGYTF
CDR3nt: TGTGCCAGCAGCTTAGGGGCAGGGGGATTGGGTGGAGGCTACACCTTC

j_gene: TRBJ1-2
abundance: NA
d_gene: NA
v_gene: TRBV7-2
CDR3aa: CASSLVPGEGGYTF
CDR3nt: TGTGCCAGCAGCTTAGTACCAGGGGAGGGTGGCTACACCTTC

j_gene: TRBJ1-2
abundance: NA
d_gene: NA
v_gene: TRBV20-1
CDR3aa: CSASAGSGGYTF
CDR3nt: TGCAGTGCTAGTGCAGGGTCAGGTGGCTACACCTTC

j_gene: TRBJ2-6
abundance: once
d_gene: TRBD1
v_gene: TRBV5-6
CDR3aa: CASSLLGQGAGANVLTF
CDR3nt: TGTGCCAGCAGCTTGCTGGGACAGGGGGCTGGGGCCAACGTCCTGACTTTC

j_gene: TRBJ1-2
abundance: NA
d_gene: TRBD1
v_gene: TRBV4-1
CDR3aa: CASRLDRGFGYTF
CDR3nt: TGCGCCAGCAGACTTGACAGGGGGTTTGGCTACACCTTC

j_gene: TRBJ1-2
abundance: NA
d_gene: NA
v_gene: TRBV3-1/TRBV3-2
CDR3aa: CASSQAQGTYGYTF
CDR3nt: TGTGCCAGCAGCCAAGCCCAGGGAACCTATGGCTACACCTTC

j_gene: TRBJ2-2
abundance: NA
d_gene: TRBD1
v_gene: TRBV10-3
CDR3aa: CAISESAEGATGELFF
CDR3nt: TGTGCCATCAGTGAGTCGGCAGAGGGGGCTACCGGGGAGCTGTTTTTT

j_gene: TRBJ2-1
abundance: NA
d_gene: TRBD1
v_gene: TRBV15
CDR3aa: CATSGRIRGTGRNNEQFF
CDR3nt: TGTGCCACCAGCGGACGGATTCGCGGGACAGGGCGCAACAATGAGCAGTTCTTC

j_gene: TRBJ1-6
abundance: NA
d_gene: NA
v_gene: TRBV5-4
CDR3aa: CASSLGGRGYNSPLHF
CDR3nt: TGTGCCAGCAGCTTGGGGGGGAGGGGGTATAATTCACCCCTCCACTTT

j_gene: TRBJ2-2
abundance: NA
d_gene: NA
v_gene: TRBV5-1
CDR3aa: CASMGAANTGELFF
CDR3nt: TGCGCCAGCATGGGGGCAGCGAACACCGGGGAGCTGTTTTTT

j_gene: TRBJ1-6
abundance: NA
d_gene: NA
v_gene: TRBV7-3
CDR3aa: CASSLTGAGEGSPLHF
CDR3nt: TGTGCCAGCAGCTTAACTGGGGCAGGGGAAGGGTCACCCCTCCACTTT

j_gene: TRBJ1-2
abundance: NA
d_gene: NA
v_gene: TRBV5-4
CDR3aa: CASSLEARGSYGYTF
CDR3nt: TGTGCCAGCAGCTTGGAGGCCAGGGGAAGCTATGGCTACACCTTC

j_gene: TRBJ2-1
abundance: NA
d_gene: NA
v_gene: TRBV5-1
CDR3aa: CASSARTTGFFNEQFF
CDR3nt: TGCGCCAGCAGCGCCAGGACTACCGGCTTTTTTAATGAGCAGTTCTTC

j_gene: TRBJ2-1
abundance: NA
d_gene: TRBD2
v_gene: TRBV6-5
CDR3aa: CASSRSGGAENEQFF
CDR3nt: TGTGCCAGCAGCCGAAGCGGGGGGGCAGAAAATGAGCAGTTCTTC

j_gene: TRBJ2-1
abundance: NA
d_gene: NA
v_gene: TRBV4-1
CDR3aa: CASSQYLWADSKYNEQFF
CDR3nt: TGCGCCAGCAGCCAATATCTTTGGGCCGATTCTAAATACAATGAGCAGTTCTTC

j_gene: TRBJ2-6
abundance: NA
d_gene: NA
v_gene: TRBV28
CDR3aa: CASRIGGSGANVLTF
CDR3nt: TGTGCCAGCAGGATAGGGGGCTCTGGGGCCAACGTCCTGACTTTC

j_gene: TRBJ2-3
abundance: NA
d_gene: NA
v_gene: TRBV9
CDR3aa: CASSVGLVTTDTQYF
CDR3nt: TGTGCCAGCAGCGTAGGACTAGTAACCACAGATACGCAGTATTTT

j_gene: TRBJ1-1
abundance: NA
d_gene: TRBD1
v_gene: TRBV10-2
CDR3aa: CASRGQGNTEAFF
CDR3nt: TGCGCCAGCAGAGGACAGGGTAACACTGAAGCTTTCTTT

j_gene: TRBJ1-1
abundance: few
d_gene: NA
v_gene: TRBV4-3
CDR3aa: CASSRGTEAFF
CDR3nt: TGCGCCAGCTCCAGGGGCACTGAAGCTTTCTTT

j_gene: TRBJ1-6
abundance: NA
d_gene: TRBD1
v_gene: TRBV2
CDR3aa: CASRDRGHSPLHF
CDR3nt: TGTGCCAGCAGGGACAGGGGACATTCACCCCTCCACTTT

j_gene: TRBJ1-2
abundance: NA
d_gene: NA
v_gene: TRBV29-1
CDR3aa: CSVQQLYGGYTF
CDR3nt: TGCAGCGTGCAACAGCTTTATGGAGGCTACACCTTC

j_gene: TRBJ2-2
abundance: once
d_gene: TRBD1
v_gene: TRBV3-1/TRBV3-2
CDR3aa: CASSQLTGGYTGELFF
CDR3nt: TGTGCCAGCAGCCAACTTACAGGGGGCTACACCGGGGAGCTGTTTTTT

j_gene: TRBJ1-1
abundance: NA
d_gene: TRBD1
v_gene: TRBV19
CDR3aa: CASSRTGNTEAFF
CDR3nt: TGTGCCAGTAGTAGGACAGGCAACACTGAAGCTTTCTTT

j_gene: TRBJ1-5
abundance: NA
d_gene: TRBD1
v_gene: TRBV19
CDR3aa: CASSMDRVGNQPQHF
CDR3nt: TGTGCCAGTAGTATGGACAGGGTGGGCAATCAGCCCCAGCATTTT

j_gene: TRBJ1-1
abundance: NA
d_gene: NA
v_gene: TRBV2
CDR3aa: CASIEGDKEAFF
CDR3nt: TGTGCCAGCATCGAGGGGGATAAAGAAGCTTTCTTT

j_gene: TRBJ2-7
abundance: once
d_gene: NA
v_gene: TRBV9
CDR3aa: CASSVGTKGYEQYF
CDR3nt: TGTGCCAGCAGCGTAGGGACTAAGGGTTACGAGCAGTACTTC

j_gene: TRBJ2-1
abundance: NA
d_gene: NA
v_gene: TRBV4-1
CDR3aa: CASSQVQDQYNEQFF
CDR3nt: TGCGCCAGCAGCCAAGTACAGGATCAATACAATGAGCAGTTCTTC

j_gene: TRBJ2-4
abundance: NA
d_gene: TRBD2
v_gene: TRBV4-2
CDR3aa: CASSQDSASSGTTQYF
CDR3nt: TGTGCCAGCAGCCAAGATTCGGCGTCTAGCGGGACCACTCAGTACTTC